This is a list of T cell receptor beta chains from one sample in a study of a mutant IDH1 vaccine in newly diagnosed glioma. Clones were read by immunoSEQ multiplex PCR, and TCRdb kept only the in-frame ones, dropping some. Of about 66,000 clones listed, roughly 85% are singletons. The sample consisted of PBMCs, taken from a glioma patient treated with radiotherapy, temozolomide or both. The receptors shown here come from a young man with glioma. CDR3s include the opening cysteine and the closing phenylalanine or tryptophan. Fields, in order: V gene, CDR3 length, J gene, CDR3 protein.

>TRBV19|13|TRBJ1-1
CASSTGDSSEAFF
>TRBV7-9|15|TRBJ2-5
CASSLGQLFQETQYF
>TRBV4-2|14|TRBJ2-3
CASSRIVEADTQYF
>TRBV5-1|14|TRBJ1-1
CASSLAGFWTEAFF
>TRBV12-5|12|TRBJ2-3
CATRPGTDTQYF
>TRBV10-1|13|TRBJ1-3
CASSEAVGNTIYF
>TRBV6-5|15|TRBJ1-1
CASSYLAGEDTEAFF
>TRBV7-9|14|TRBJ1-2
CASSFRDEGYGYTF
>TRBV19|17|TRBJ2-6
CASRRTGGVSGANVLTF
>TRBV7-2|13|TRBJ2-7
CASSLGDNYEQYF
>TRBV6-5|13|TRBJ1-1
CASNRDLYAEAFF
>TRBV5-4|16|TRBJ1-6
CASSSAASLSNSPLHF
>TRBV6-6|14|TRBJ1-5
CASRGEYVNQPQHF
>TRBV27|15|TRBJ1-5
CASSFGGLSNQPQHF
>TRBV29-1|18|TRBJ1-1
CSVESNGDWRMVNTEAFF
>TRBV12-5|14|TRBJ1-2
CASGLGTGRDGYTF
>TRBV9|12|TRBJ1-1
CASSVGGTEAFF
>TRBV5-4|14|TRBJ1-6
CASSPDTGDSPLHF
>TRBV18|15|TRBJ1-4
CASSHGPIPTEKLFF
>TRBV5-6|13|TRBJ2-3
CASSPPSTDTQYF
>TRBV15|17|TRBJ2-3
CATSRDRERGAGDTQYF
>TRBV6-5|14|TRBJ2-7
CASRGGQGLYEQYF
>TRBV5-1|16|TRBJ2-3
CASSLTRTGAGDTQYF
>TRBV5-1|13|TRBJ1-6
CASTKMGDSPLHF
>TRBV5-1|15|TRBJ1-6
CASSLGPLLNSPLHF
>TRBV14|17|TRBJ1-1
CASSQDYWQGMGTEAFF